Listed below are T cell receptor beta chains from one sample, sequenced in a study of T cells in Graves' hyperthyroidism and ophthalmopathy. TCRdb recomputed calls from the multiplex PCR reads with MiXCR, one row per CDR3 protein. In the table there are 500,000 to 750,000 distinct CDR3 sequences, approximately 15% of which are singletons. The specimen was blood. These receptors all stem from a woman aged 18-29 years with Graves' ophthalmopathy. Both conserved end residues are part of each CDR3. Each record gives: J gene, V gene, D gene, CDR3 protein. D genes are given only for firm matches.

TRBJ2-2	TRBV6-1	NA	CASNLQGSTGELFF
TRBJ1-2	TRBV4-1	NA	CASSQVMGFLAF
TRBJ2-7	TRBV12-3/TRBV12-4	TRBD1	CASSLAGTGYYEQYF
TRBJ2-2	TRBV7-9	NA	CASSQDYHLTGELFF
TRBJ2-3	TRBV11-3	TRBD1	CASSFDRGRSTDTQYF
TRBJ2-7	TRBV19	NA	CASGWSDTYEQYF
TRBJ2-3	TRBV4-3	NA	CASSPRLTDTQYF
TRBJ2-7	TRBV7-9	TRBD2	CASAWSSGKYEQYF
TRBJ1-2	TRBV20-1	NA	CSASRELNYGYTF
TRBJ1-1	TRBV5-8	NA	CASSFQTGEGTGWTEAFF